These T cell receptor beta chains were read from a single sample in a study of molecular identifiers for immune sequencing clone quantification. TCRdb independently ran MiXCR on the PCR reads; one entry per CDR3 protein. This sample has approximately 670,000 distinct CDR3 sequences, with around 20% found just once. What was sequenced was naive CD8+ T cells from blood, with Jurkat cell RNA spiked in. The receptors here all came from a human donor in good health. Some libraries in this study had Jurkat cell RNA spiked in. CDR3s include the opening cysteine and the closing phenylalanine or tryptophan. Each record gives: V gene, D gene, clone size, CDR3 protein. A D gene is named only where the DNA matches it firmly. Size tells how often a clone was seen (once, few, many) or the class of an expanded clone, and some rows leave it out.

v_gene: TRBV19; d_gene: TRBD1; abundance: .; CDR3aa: CAGSILGQERETQYF
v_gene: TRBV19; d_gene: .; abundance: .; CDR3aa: CATKMGRGNQPQHF
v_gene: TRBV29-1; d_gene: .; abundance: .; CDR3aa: CSVQGSEKLFF
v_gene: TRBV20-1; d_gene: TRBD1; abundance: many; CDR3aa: CRADTGESSYEQYF
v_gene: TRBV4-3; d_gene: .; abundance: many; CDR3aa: CASSQGSNVDTQYF
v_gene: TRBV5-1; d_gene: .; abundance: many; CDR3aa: CASSYTGSDTQYF
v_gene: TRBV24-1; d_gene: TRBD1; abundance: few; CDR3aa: CATSEDRNYGYTF
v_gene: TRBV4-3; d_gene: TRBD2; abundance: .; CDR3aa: CASSPLAGTYNEQFF
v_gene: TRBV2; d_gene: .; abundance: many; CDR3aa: CASSSRIHTEAFF
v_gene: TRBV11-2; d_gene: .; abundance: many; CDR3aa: CASSLALDGPKNEQYF
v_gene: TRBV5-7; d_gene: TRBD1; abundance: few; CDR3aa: CASSWRDRQNEKLFF
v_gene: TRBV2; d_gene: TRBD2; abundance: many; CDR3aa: CASSDSGNTDTQYF
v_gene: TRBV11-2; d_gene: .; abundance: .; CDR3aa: CASSGNSYEQCF
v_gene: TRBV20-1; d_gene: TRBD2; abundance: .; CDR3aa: CSVKPGLAYNEQFF
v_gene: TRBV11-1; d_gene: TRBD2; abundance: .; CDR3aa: CASSLMAGEDTQYF
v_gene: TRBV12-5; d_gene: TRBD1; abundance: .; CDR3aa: CASGSTGGNTGELFF
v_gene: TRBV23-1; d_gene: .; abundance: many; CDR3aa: CASSQSGQLPLGDTQYF
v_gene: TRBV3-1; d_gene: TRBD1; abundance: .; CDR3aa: CASSQDRTGDNQPQHF
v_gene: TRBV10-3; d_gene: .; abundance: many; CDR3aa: CAISEYQGMNTEAFF
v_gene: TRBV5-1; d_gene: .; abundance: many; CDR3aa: CASSPGYQETQYF
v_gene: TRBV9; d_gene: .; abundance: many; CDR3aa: CASSDRYTGELFF
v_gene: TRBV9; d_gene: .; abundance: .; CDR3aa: CASSVGGAGERFF
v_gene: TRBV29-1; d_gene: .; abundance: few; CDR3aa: CSVKPGLRGGYTF
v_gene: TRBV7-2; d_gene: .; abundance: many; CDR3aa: CASSFIQGRSIEKLFF
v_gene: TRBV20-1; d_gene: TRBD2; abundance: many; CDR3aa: CSARDFGLAGGPGTDTQYF
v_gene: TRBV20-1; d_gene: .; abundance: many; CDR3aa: CSATQANSYEQYF